Listed here is a single T cell receptor (beta chain). These data are taken from a study of blood T cell repertoires in COVID-19. About the study: Researchers got acute and convalescent COVID-19 samples from the United States, Italy and Spain.

Clones were read by immunoSEQ multiplex PCR, and TCRdb kept only the in-frame ones, dropping some. The sample lists about 230,000 clones, roughly 90% seen once, with 2.7% in the top ten. Trimming cost V 3 bases and J 0 bases, with 10 bases left between them. The CDR3 length is 15 residues. CDR1 is SGDLS and CDR2 is YYNGEE in the germline V gene. This chain links TRBV9 with TRBJ2-1, with D perhaps TRBD1 (6 bases). This receptor was identified in a woman aged 60-70 years with acute or convalescent COVID-19. Sequenced: peripheral blood. The chain's CDR3 is CASSGTGSSYNEQFF. In DNA, the CDR3 is TGTGCCAGCAGCGGTACAGGGAGCTCCTACAATGAGCAGTTCTTC.